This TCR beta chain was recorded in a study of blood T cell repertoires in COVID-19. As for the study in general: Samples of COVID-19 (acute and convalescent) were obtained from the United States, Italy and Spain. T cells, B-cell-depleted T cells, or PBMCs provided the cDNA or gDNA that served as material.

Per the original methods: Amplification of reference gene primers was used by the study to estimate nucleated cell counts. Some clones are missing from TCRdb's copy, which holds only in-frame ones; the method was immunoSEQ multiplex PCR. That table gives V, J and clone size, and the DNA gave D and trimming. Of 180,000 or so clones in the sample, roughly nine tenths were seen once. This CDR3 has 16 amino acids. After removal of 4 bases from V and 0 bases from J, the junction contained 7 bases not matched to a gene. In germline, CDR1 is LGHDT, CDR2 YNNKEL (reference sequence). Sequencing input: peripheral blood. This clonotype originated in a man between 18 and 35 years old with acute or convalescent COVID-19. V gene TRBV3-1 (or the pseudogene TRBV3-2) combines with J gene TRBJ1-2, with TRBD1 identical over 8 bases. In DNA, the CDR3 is TGTGCCAGCAGCCCACACAGGGGGGCTGCTAACTATGGCTACACCTTC. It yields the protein CASSPHRGAANYGYTF.